In this sample, the clone carrying this TCR beta chain turned up once. Assay used: immunoSEQ multiplex PCR; TCRdb lists only in-frame clones, some missing. The sample carries around 100,000 clones, roughly 90% recorded once. The CDR3 has 13 amino acids. With 6 bases removed from V and 2 bases from J, the gap between germline ends came to 10 bases. Germline lookup yields CDR1 MNHNS and CDR2 SASEGT. The data originate from a study of T cell changes during pregnancy in multiple sclerosis. This sequence was found in a female donor with multiple sclerosis, enrolled in a pregnancy study. The V and J genes are TRBV6-1 and TRBJ1-1; perhaps TRBD1 as D (5 bases). This specimen was peripheral blood, taken after pregnancy. The CDR3 is CASSQDTNTEAFF. The CDR3 DNA follows: TGTGCCAGCAGCCAGGACACTAACACTGAAGCTTTCTTT.